These 12 T cell receptor beta chains came from one sample sequenced in a study of response to subunit inactivated influenza vaccine. One entry per CDR3 protein, called by TCRdb with MiXCR from the RT-PCR reads. Among 560,000 or so distinct CDR3 sequences listed, about 7.6% were seen once. The sequencing here drew on PBMCs from blood, taken approximately 25 months after vaccination. These receptor sequences come from a man aged 50 to 69 who received an inactivated influenza vaccine.

In this sample, this clonotype turned up many times. The V gene is TRBV12-3 or TRBV12-4, the J gene TRBJ2-7, with D tentatively TRBD2 (5 bases). The ends were cut back, 4 bases at V and 2 bases at J, with 12 bases in the middle. This CDR3 region has 14 residues. The CDR3 spells CASSSGRTTYEQYF. In nucleotides, the CDR3 is TGTGCCAGCAGTTCGGGGAGAACCACCTACGAGCAGTACTTC.

In its sample, this clonotype was seen a few times. The chain employs TRBV7-2 and TRBJ1-2; D not certain. This CDR3 spans 13 amino acids. Germline assignment: CDR1 SGHTA and CDR2 FQGNSA. Trimming removed 4 bases at V and 6 bases at J, with 12 bases between. The CDR3 spells CASSSTTRDGYTF. Here the CDR3 DNA reads TGTGCCAGCAGCTCAACTACTCGGGATGGCTACACCTTC.

Many counts were recorded for this clonotype. J is TRBJ2-2 and V is TRBV21-1. TRBV21-1 is reported as a pseudogene. This CDR3 has 15 residues. CDR3 sequence: CASSNLEDRPGELFF. The CDR3, as DNA: TGTGCCAGCAGCAACCTTGAAGACCGCCCCGGGGAGCTGTTTTTT.

This clonotype has only a few counts. V and J are TRBV20-1 and TRBJ1-2; D is undetermined. The germline V gene encodes CDR1 DFQATT and CDR2 SNEGSKA (reference sequence). The CDR3 runs 10 residues. With 5 bases removed from V and 6 bases from J, the gap between germline ends came to 7 bases. The CDR3: CSAPEDGYTF. CDR3 nucleotide sequence: TGCAGTGCTCCTGAGGATGGCTACACCTTC.

The chain couples TRBV7-9 to TRBJ1-1; weak D call: TRBD1 (5 bases). This CDR3 region has 12 residues. CDR1 is SEHNR, CDR2 FQNEAQ, per germline (reference sequence). Trimming removed 4 bases from V and 9 bases from J, with 12 bases in between. The CDR3 loop reads CASSSGAFKAFF. In DNA form, the CDR3 reads TGTGCCAGCAGCTCCGGGGCGTTTAAAGCTTTCTTT. Complete variable domain (other parts from reference TRBV7-9 and TRBJ1-1): DTGVSQNPRHKITKRGQNVTFRCDPISEHNRLYWYRQTLGQGPEFLTYFQNEAQLEKSRLLSDRFSAERPKGSFSTLEIQRTEQGDSAMYLCASSSGAFKAFFGQGTRLTVV.

This clonotype was detected only a few times. The CDR3, as DNA: TGTGCCAGCAGCTTGGAGGGACAGGCGTTCTATGGCTACACCTTC. Amino acid sequence: CASSLEGQAFYGYTF. The rearrangement joins TRBV5-5 to TRBJ1-2; 8 nucleotides match TRBD1. After removal of 0 bases from V and 4 bases from J, the junction contained 5 bases not matched to a gene. The CDR3 contains 15 residues. CDR1 is SGHKS and CDR2 is YYEKEE in the germline V gene (reference sequence). Full variable domain (remainder filled in from reference TRBV5-5 and TRBJ1-2): DAGVTQSPTHLIKTRGQQVTLRCSPISGHKSVSWYQQVLGQGPQFIFQYYEKEERGRGNFPDRFSARQFPNYSSELNVNALLLGDSALYLCASSLEGQAFYGYTFGSGTRLTVV.

Ten or more counts support this clonotype. The rearrangement links TRBV7-2 to TRBJ2-2; D gene unclear. The CDR3 loop spans 14 amino acids. The V gene lost 6 bases and the J gene lost 8 bases, with 16 bases spanning the gap. Looked up from germline, CDR1 is SGHTA and CDR2 is FQGNSA. The CDR3 DNA follows: TGTGCCAGCAGTCCGACGGGTTTTCGAGGGGAGCTGTTTTTT. Its protein product is CASSPTGFRGELFF.

V is TRBV20-1 and J is TRBJ2-7, with 10 nucleotides matching TRBD2. Per germline, CDR1 DFQATT and CDR2 SNEGSKA (reference sequence). The CDR3 is 15 residues long. Trimming took 7 bases from V and 3 from J; bases not matched to a gene: 12. CDR3 amino acids: CSVTERGGKGYEQYF. CDR3 nucleotides: TGCAGTGTCACGGAGCGGGGGGGAAAGGGCTACGAGCAGTACTTC.

This clonotype was seen only a few times. V is TRBV30 and J is TRBJ2-5; possibly TRBD1 for D (5 bases). CDR3 length: 14 amino acids. V lost 2 bases and J lost 5, with 15 bases in between. Per germline, CDR1 GTSNPN and CDR2 SVGIG (reference sequence). CDR3 residues: CAWSLTGLTETQYF. The CDR3 DNA sequence: TGTGCCTGGAGTCTCACAGGTTTGACGGAGACCCAGTACTTC.

The chain links TRBV9 to TRBJ2-5; no clear D gene. The CDR3 runs to 14 residues. V was pared by 0 bases and J by 3 bases, with 9 bases between. Germline assignment: CDR1 SGDLS and CDR2 YYNGEE. The CDR3 here is CASSVGPVEETQYF. CDR3 in DNA: TGTGCCAGCAGCGTAGGACCAGTGGAAGAGACCCAGTACTTC.

There are a few counts of this clonotype. This chain uses TRBV6-5 with TRBJ1-1; D gene ambiguous. Germline V CDR1 and CDR2: MNHEY, SVGAGI. The ends were cut back, 8 bases at V and 1 base at J, with 8 bases in the middle. This CDR3 comprises 12 residues. CDR3 loop: CASQRGNTEAFF. The CDR3 DNA sequence: TGTGCCAGCCAACGGGGGAACACTGAAGCTTTCTTT.

V gene TRBV6-5 combines with J gene TRBJ2-1; 8 positions match TRBD2. The CDR3 has 14 amino acids. The V gene end was trimmed by 2 bases and the J gene end by 9 bases; junction bases not matched to a gene: 6. Germline values: CDR1 MNHEY, CDR2 SVGAGI. The CDR3 sequence is CASSYLGTRGEQFF. The CDR3 nucleotides read TGTGCCAGCAGTTACCTCGGGACTAGAGGTGAGCAGTTCTTC.